Included here is one T cell receptor (beta chain) sequence, with context. Antigen unknown. This entry is derived from a study of T cell responses to AZD1222 COVID-19 vaccine. Study-wide findings and caveats: Clonal diversity may have been underestimated, and the donors were mostly white British, with more females than males. Reportedly, nearly half of unique spike TCRs recognized epitopes outside B.1.351/B.1.1.7 mutations.

Germline lookup yields CDR1 ENHRY and CDR2 SYGVKD. This CDR3 contains 13 residues. V was shortened by 5 bases and J by 5 bases, with 12 bases between the two germline ends. Profiled with immunoSEQ multiplex PCR; TCRdb holds only in-frame clones, not every one. Of about 120,000 clones in the sample, 70% to 90% are singletons; the top ten hold around 1.5%. The chain links TRBV10-3 to TRBJ1-1, with a tentative D call TRBD1 (6 bases). The sequencing used peripheral blood, collected on day 0 of AZD1222 vaccination. The receptor's source is an adult in good health. The CDR3 sequence: CAISSVGTTEAFF. CDR3 in DNA: TGTGCCATCAGTTCCGTCGGGACAACTGAAGCTTTCTTT.